This is a list of T cell receptor beta chains from one sample in a study of T-cell memory formation after mild COVID-19. TCRdb passed the 5' RACE reads through MiXCR, listing each CDR3 protein once. Of under 400,000 distinct CDR3 sequences listed, 28% were seen once; the top ten hold about 14%. Sequenced: PBMCs or a T cell subset sorted from them (not recorded which). Receptors originate from an adult woman who had mild COVID-19 (a few samples of this study predate the infection). Cell type and time point are not known. Both conserved end residues are part of each CDR3. Clone size appears in some rows only: once, few, many, or a class for an expanded clone.

v_call cdr3_length clone_size cdr3_aa
TRBV7-9 11 few CASSPDGELFF
TRBV29-1 15 - CSVEGPLYGDNEQFF
TRBV19 12 - CASTTGVRELFF
TRBV6-5 15 few CASSTAGGYNSPLHF
TRBV7-9 16 few CASSPPGLAGSYEQYF
TRBV20-1 13 few CSARDLLATEAFF
TRBV10-3 14 few CAIRGDRSSYEQYF
TRBV12-5 17 - CASGPPYGTGDYNEQFF
TRBV5-1 15 many CASSTERGHFYEQYF
TRBV12-3/TRBV12-4 13 - CASSPWRADTQYF
TRBV5-1 14 few CASSSGTGLPEQYF
TRBV6-2/TRBV6-3 16 few CASSYGSWTPTDTQYF
TRBV11-3 15 many CASSLGLADTDTQYF
TRBV20-1 14 - CSAASGSSYNEQFF
TRBV7-3 16 few CASSLQPGRQGNEQFF
TRBV20-1 12 - CSGSGSTDTQYF
TRBV5-6 17 many CASSSPSGGPWEDTQYF
TRBV3-1 15 few CASSQDIQGRFGAFF
TRBV7-9 14 - CASRPGASLNTQYF
TRBV7-9 17 few CASRSTSPPLDTGELFF
TRBV6-6 11 - CATQVGTEAFF
TRBV7-9 14 few CASSRRADLDEQFF
TRBV7-9 15 - CASSLGAGPRETQYF
TRBV20-1 16 - CSARDPSGAGGDEQYF
TRBV21-1 19 few CASTSRETSGRAPTDTQYF
TRBV9 16 - CASSVAVAGQRDTQYF
TRBV5-6 17 once CASTPETGTGNRLGYTF
TRBV20-1 13 - CSARASREYEQYF
TRBV20-1 13 - CSARDNFIETQYF
TRBV5-1 15 - CASSLSSGGDNEQFF
TRBV6-1 14 - CASSGHGTGETKYF
TRBV5-1 14 few CASSPGHGNEKLFF
TRBV7-9 10 few CASTGTEAFF